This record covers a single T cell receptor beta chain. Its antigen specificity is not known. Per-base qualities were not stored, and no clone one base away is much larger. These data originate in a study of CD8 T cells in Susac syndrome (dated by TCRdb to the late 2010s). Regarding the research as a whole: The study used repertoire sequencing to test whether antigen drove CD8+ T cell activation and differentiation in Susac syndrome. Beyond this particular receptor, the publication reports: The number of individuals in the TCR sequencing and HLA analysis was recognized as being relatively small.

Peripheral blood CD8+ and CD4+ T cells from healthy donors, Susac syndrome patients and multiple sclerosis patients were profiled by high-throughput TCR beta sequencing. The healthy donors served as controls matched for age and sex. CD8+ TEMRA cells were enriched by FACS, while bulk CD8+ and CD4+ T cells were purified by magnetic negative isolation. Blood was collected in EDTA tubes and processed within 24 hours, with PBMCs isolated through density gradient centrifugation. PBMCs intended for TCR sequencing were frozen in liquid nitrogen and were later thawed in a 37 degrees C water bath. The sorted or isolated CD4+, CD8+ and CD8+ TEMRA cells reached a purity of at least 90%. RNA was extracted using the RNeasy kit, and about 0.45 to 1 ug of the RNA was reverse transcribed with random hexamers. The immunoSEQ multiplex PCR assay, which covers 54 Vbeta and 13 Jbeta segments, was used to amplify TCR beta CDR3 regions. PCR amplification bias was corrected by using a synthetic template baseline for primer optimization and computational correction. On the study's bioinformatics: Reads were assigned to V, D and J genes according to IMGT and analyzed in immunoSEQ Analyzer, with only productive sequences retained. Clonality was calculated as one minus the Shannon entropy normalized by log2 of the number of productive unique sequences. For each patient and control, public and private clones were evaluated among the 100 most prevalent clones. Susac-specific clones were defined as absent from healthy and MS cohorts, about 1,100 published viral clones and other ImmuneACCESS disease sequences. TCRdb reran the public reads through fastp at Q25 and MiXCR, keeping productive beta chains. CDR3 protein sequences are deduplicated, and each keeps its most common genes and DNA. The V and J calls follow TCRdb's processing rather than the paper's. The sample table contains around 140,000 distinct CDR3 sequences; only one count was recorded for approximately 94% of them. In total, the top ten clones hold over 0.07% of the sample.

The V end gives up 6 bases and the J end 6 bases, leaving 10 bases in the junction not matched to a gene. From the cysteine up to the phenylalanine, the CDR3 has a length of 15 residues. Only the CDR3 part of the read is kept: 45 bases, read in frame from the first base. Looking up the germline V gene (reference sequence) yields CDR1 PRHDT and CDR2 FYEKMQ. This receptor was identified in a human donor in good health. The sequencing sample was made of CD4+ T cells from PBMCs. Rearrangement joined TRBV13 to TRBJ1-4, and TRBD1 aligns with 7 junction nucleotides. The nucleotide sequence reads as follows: TGTGCCAGCAGGGTACTCGGAGGGGGCGATGAAAAACTGTTTTTT. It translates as CASRVLGGGDEKLFF.